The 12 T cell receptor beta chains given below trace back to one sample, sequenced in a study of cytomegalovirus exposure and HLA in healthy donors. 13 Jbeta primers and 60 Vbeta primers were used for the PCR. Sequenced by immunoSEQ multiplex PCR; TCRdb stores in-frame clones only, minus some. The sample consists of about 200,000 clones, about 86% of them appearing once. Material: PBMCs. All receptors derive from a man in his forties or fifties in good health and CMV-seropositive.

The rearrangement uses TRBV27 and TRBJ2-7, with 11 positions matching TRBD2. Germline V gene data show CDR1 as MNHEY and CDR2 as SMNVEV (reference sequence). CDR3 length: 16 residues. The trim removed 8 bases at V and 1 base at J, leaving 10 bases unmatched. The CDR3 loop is CASGSYSGRGSYEQYF. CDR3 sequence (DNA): TGTGCCAGCGGCTCTTATAGCGGGAGGGGATCCTACGAGCAGTACTTC.

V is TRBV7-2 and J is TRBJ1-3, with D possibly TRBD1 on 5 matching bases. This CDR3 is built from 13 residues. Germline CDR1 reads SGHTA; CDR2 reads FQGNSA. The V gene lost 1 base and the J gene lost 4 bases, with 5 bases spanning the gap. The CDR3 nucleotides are TGTGCCAGCAGCTTAGGACAGGGAAACACCATATATTTT. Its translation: CASSLGQGNTIYF.

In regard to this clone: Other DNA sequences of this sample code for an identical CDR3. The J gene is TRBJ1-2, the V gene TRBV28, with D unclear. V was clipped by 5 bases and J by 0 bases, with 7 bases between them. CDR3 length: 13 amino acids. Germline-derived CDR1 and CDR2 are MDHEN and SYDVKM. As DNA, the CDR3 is TGTGCCAGCAGTCTTGGCCCTAACTATGGCTACACCTTC. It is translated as CASSLGPNYGYTF.

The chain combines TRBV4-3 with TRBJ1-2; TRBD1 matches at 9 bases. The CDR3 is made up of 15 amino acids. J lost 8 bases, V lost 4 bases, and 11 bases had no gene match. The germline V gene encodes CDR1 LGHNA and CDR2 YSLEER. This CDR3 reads CASSLMRQGGGGYTF. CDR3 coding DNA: TGCGCCAGCAGCCTCATGAGACAGGGGGGGGGAGGCTACACCTTC.

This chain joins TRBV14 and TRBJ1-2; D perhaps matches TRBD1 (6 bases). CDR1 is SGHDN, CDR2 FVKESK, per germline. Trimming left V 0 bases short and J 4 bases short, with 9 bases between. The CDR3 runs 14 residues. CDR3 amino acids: CASSQDQGLYGYTF. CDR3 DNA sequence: TGTGCCAGCAGCCAAGATCAGGGGCTCTATGGCTACACCTTC.

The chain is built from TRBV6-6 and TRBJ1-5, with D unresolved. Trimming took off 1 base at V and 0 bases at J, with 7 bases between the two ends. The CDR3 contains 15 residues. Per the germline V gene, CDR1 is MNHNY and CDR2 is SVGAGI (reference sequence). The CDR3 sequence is CASSYFQNSNQPQHF. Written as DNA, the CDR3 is TGTGCCAGCAGTTACTTCCAAAATAGCAATCAGCCCCAGCATTTT.

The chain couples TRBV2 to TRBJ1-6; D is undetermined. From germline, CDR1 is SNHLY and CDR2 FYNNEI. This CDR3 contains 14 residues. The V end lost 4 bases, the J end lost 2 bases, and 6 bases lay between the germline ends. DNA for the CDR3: TGTGCCAGCAGTGGACAAACCTATAATTCACCCCTCCACTTT. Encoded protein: CASSGQTYNSPLHF.

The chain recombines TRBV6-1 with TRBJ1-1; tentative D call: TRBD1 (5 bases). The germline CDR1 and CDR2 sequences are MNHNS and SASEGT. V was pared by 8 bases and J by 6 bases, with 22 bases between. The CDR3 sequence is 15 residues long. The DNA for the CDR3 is TGTGCCAGCCCCGAACGAGCAGGGAGGCCTCCTGAAGCTTTCTTT. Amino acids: CASPERAGRPPEAFF.

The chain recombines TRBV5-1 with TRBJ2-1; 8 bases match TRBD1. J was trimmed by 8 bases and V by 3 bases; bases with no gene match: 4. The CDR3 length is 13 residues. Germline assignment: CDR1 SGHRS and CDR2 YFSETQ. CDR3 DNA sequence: TGCGCCAGCAGCTCGTTGACAGGGGATGAGCAGTTCTTC. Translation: CASSSLTGDEQFF.

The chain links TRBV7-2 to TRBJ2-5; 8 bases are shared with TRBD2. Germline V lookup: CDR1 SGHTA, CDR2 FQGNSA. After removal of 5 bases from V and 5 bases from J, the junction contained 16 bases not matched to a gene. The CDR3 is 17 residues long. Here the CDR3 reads CASSIRRLARSGETQYF. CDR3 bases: TGTGCCAGCAGCATTAGAAGACTAGCGCGGAGCGGGGAGACCCAGTACTTC.

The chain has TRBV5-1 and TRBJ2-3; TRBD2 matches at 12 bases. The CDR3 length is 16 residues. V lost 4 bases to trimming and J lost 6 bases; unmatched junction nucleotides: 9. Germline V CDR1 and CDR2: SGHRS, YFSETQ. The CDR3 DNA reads TGCGCCAGCAGCCCCCGGACTAGCGGGGATTCTGATACGCAGTATTTT. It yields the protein CASSPRTSGDSDTQYF.

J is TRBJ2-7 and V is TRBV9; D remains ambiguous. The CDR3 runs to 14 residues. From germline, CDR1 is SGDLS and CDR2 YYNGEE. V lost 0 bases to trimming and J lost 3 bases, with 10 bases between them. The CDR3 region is CASSVAFTDYEQYF. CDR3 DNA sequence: TGTGCCAGCAGCGTAGCTTTTACAGACTACGAGCAGTACTTC. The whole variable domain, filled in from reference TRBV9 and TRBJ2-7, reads DSGVTQTPKHLITATGQRVTLRCSPRSGDLSVYWYQQSLDQGLQFLIQYYNGEERAKGNILERFSAQQFPDLHSELNLSSLELGDSALYFCASSVAFTDYEQYFGPGTRLTVT.